This T cell receptor beta chain is from a study of T cells in localized non-small cell lung cancer. Method: immunoSEQ multiplex PCR; TCRdb's copy keeps in-frame clones and lacks some. The table lists 55,000 to 80,000 clones, approximately 85% of them singletons. This clone was seen a few times. The germline V gene has CDR1 SGHNT and CDR2 YENEEA. V lost 1 base and J lost 8; bases outside the gene matches: 2. This CDR3 spans 13 amino acids. J is TRBJ2-1 and V is TRBV11-3, with TRBD1 matching over 7 bases. This specimen consisted of peripheral blood, obtained before any cancer treatment. This TCR came from a female donor aged 60 or older with stage I lung adenocarcinoma. The CDR3 nucleotides are TGTGCCAGCAGCTTAGGGGGGACAGATGAGCAGTTCTTC. Residues: CASSLGGTDEQFF.